One sample yielded the 17 T cell receptor beta chains listed below, sequenced in a study of liver allograft versus peripheral blood T cells. Study summary: Transplanted-liver and recipient peripheral blood T cell receptor repertoires were compared.

TCRdb redid the calling of the reads with MiXCR, one entry per CDR3 protein. Among over 10,000 distinct CDR3 sequences listed, less than 20% were seen once. Receptors originate from a human patient who had a liver transplant. Some of the T cells might come from the graft donor.

By sample fraction, this clonotype is medium-sized. The chain recombines TRBV10-3 with TRBJ1-5, with 9 bases fitting TRBD1. CDR1 ENHRY and CDR2 SYGVKD come from the germline V gene. The CDR3 sequence is 15 residues long. The trim removed 10 bases at V and 4 bases at J, leaving 11 bases unmatched. The CDR3 nucleotides read TGTGCCACCGGGACAGGGATCGAGCCTAATCAGCCCCAGCATTTT. This gives the protein CATGTGIEPNQPQHF.

At least ten counts were recorded for this clonotype. V usage is TRBV12-3 or TRBV12-4 and J usage is TRBJ2-7; D is unclear. Trimming left V 7 bases short and J 8 bases short, with 18 bases between. CDR3 length: 13 residues. CDR3 region: CASTSSADRKQYF. Here the CDR3 DNA reads TGTGCCAGCACCTCATCGGCGGACCGGAAGCAGTACTTC.

The chain joins TRBV19 to TRBJ1-1; D gene unclear. V was cut by 3 bases and J by 0 bases, with 11 bases left in between. Germline-derived CDR1 and CDR2 are LNHDA and SQIVND (reference sequence). This CDR3 has 15 residues. As DNA, the CDR3 is TGTGCCAGTAGTATCCTAGCGCTGATGAACACTGAAGCTTTCTTT. It is translated as CASSILALMNTEAFF.

The chain is built from TRBV7-9 and TRBJ2-5; D is uncertain. The germline CDR1 and CDR2 sequences are SEHNR and FQNEAQ (reference sequence). V was trimmed by 6 bases and J by 3 bases, leaving 17 bases between them. The CDR3 totals 15 residues. The CDR3 DNA sequence: TGTGCCAGCAGAACCGGGCGGAATCCCAAAGAGACCCAGTACTTC. It is translated as CASRTGRNPKETQYF.

This clonotype is deemed medium-sized (0.01 to 0.1%). The chain uses TRBV29-1 and TRBJ2-7, with a weak D call TRBD1 (5 bases). CDR3 size: 12 residues. V dropped 6 bases and J dropped 7 bases, with 16 bases sitting between them. Germline V CDR1 and CDR2: SQVTM, ANQGSEA. The CDR3, as DNA: TGCAGCGTCTTCCTTCAGGACACGGAGCAGTACTTC. Protein: CSVFLQDTEQYF.

The chain recombines TRBV5-6 with TRBJ2-7, with TRBD2 as a possible D gene (6 bases). The CDR3 totals 15 residues. With 3 bases removed from V and 0 bases from J, the gap between germline ends came to 13 bases. Germline loops: CDR1 SGHDT, CDR2 YYEEEE. This chain's CDR3 is CASSSRDFFSYEQYF. In DNA form, the CDR3 reads TGTGCCAGCAGCTCCCGGGACTTCTTCTCCTACGAGCAGTACTTC.

The chain employs TRBV28 and TRBJ1-1, with TRBD1 as a possible D gene (6 bases). The CDR3 runs to 15 residues. Germline loops: CDR1 MDHEN, CDR2 SYDVKM. V shed 5 bases and J shed 4 bases, with 17 bases lying between them. CDR3 in DNA: TGTGCCAGCAGTCCTGAGGGGGGGCGCCGCACTGAAGCTTTCTTT. Translated, it gives CASSPEGGRRTEAFF.

This clonotype occurred a few times. The V call is TRBV5-5, the J call TRBJ2-1, with a weak D call TRBD2 (5 bases). The V end was cut by 0 bases, the J end by 0 bases, with 13 bases between. The CDR3 is made up of 17 amino acids. Germline CDR1 is SGHKS and CDR2 is YYEKEE (reference sequence). The CDR3 nucleotides are TGTGCCAGCAGCTTGGGGGGTCGGAGGAGCTCCTACAATGAGCAGTTCTTC. As protein: CASSLGGRRSSYNEQFF.

This clonotype is categorized as medium-sized (0.01 to 0.1%). The rearrangement joins TRBV27 to TRBJ1-5, with TRBD1 matching over 12 bases. J gave up 6 bases and V 7 bases, and 10 bases lay outside the gene matches. The germline CDR1 and CDR2 sequences are MNHEY and SMNVEV (reference sequence). There are 16 residues in the CDR3. Written as DNA, the CDR3 is TGTGCCAGCATGGATCGGGGACAGGGGGCAGGTCAGCCCCAGCATTTT. Translating gives CASMDRGQGAGQPQHF.

Only a few counts were recorded for this clonotype. The CDR3, as DNA: TGTGCCAGCAGTTTTACCAGGGACAGGGGGACCTACGAGCAGTACTTC. Translating gives CASSFTRDRGTYEQYF. The chain couples TRBV27 to TRBJ2-7, with 11 bases lining up with TRBD1. V trimming: 3 bases; J trimming: 2 bases; junction bases outside the gene matches: 6. Germline CDR1 reads MNHEY; CDR2 reads SMNVEV (reference sequence). This CDR3 contains 16 residues.

CDR3 amino acids: CASSPLVDTDNWGRDTEAFF. In nucleotides, the CDR3 is TGTGCCAGCTCACCTTTGGTCGACACTGACAACTGGGGGCGCGACACTGAAGCTTTCTTT. The V and J genes are TRBV18 and TRBJ1-1; D perhaps matches TRBD1 (6 bases). CDR3 length: 20 amino acids. From germline, CDR1 is KGHSH and CDR2 LQKENI. The V and J ends lost 3 bases and 3 bases respectively, with 29 bases between them.

In its sample, this clonotype ranks as medium-sized. CDR3 sequence: CASTKARAASNQPQHF. CDR3 coding DNA: TGTGCCAGCACCAAGGCCAGGGCGGCAAGCAATCAGCCCCAGCATTTT. V and J are TRBV6-6 and TRBJ1-5, with a possible D match to TRBD1 (5 bases). The CDR3 has 16 residues. V was cut by 7 bases and J by 1 base, with 17 bases left in between. CDR1 is MNHNY, CDR2 SVGAGI, per germline (reference sequence).

This clonotype was seen at least ten times. The CDR3 sequence: CASSVTGELFF. The CDR3 bases are TGTGCCAGCAGCGTCACCGGGGAGCTGTTTTTT. This chain joins TRBV6-6 and TRBJ2-2, with unresolved D. CDR1 and CDR2 from the germline V gene are MNHNY and SVGAGI (reference sequence). V was pared by 6 bases and J by 4 bases, with 3 bases between. The CDR3 is 11 amino acids.

Ten or more counts support this clonotype. The V and J genes are TRBV19 and TRBJ1-5; unclear D gene. The CDR3 extends over 12 amino acids. CDR1 and CDR2 (germline): LNHDA, SQIVND (reference sequence). V lost 8 bases and J lost 7, with 12 bases in between. CDR3 in amino acids: CASGPVAQPQHF. The DNA of the CDR3 is TGTGCCAGTGGACCGGTGGCGCAGCCCCAGCATTTT. The full variable domain, rest sourced from reference TRBV19 and TRBJ1-5, is DGGITQSPKYLFRKEGQNVTLSCEQNLNHDAMYWYRQDPGQGLRLIYYSQIVNDFQKGDIAEGYSVSREKKESFPLTVTSAQKNPTAFYLCASGPVAQPQHFGDGTRLSIL.

The chain's CDR3 is CASSEQGSVYEQYF. For the CDR3, the DNA is TGTGCCAGCAGTGAACAGGGGTCCGTCTACGAGCAGTACTTC. The chain employs TRBV2 and TRBJ2-7, with a possible D match to TRBD1 (6 bases). Germline loops: CDR1 SNHLY, CDR2 FYNNEI. V shed 2 bases and J shed 3 bases, with 11 bases lying between them. The CDR3 runs to 14 residues.

By proportion, this clonotype is medium-sized. This chain links TRBV24-1 with TRBJ1-2; D is unclear. Trimming removed 1 base from V and 2 bases from J, with 7 bases in between. The CDR3 length is 14 residues. The germline gives CDR1 KGHDR, CDR2 SFDVKD. This CDR3 reads CATSDFQRNYGYTF. In DNA, the CDR3 is TGTGCCACCAGTGATTTTCAGAGAAACTATGGCTACACCTTC.

By share, this clonotype ranks as medium-sized. The chain uses TRBV6-6 and TRBJ2-7; 7 bases map to TRBD1. The length of the CDR3 is 16 residues. Germline V gives CDR1 MNHNY, CDR2 SVGAGI (reference sequence). V shed 5 bases and J 1 base; nucleotides not matched to a gene: 11. The CDR3 reads CASSRDPQGKSYEQYF. In DNA form, the CDR3 reads TGTGCCAGCAGTCGGGATCCACAGGGGAAGTCCTACGAGCAGTACTTC.